These 23 T cell receptor beta chains came from one sample sequenced in a study of blood T cell repertoires in COVID-19. Sequenced by immunoSEQ multiplex PCR; TCRdb stores in-frame clones only, minus some. The table includes around 140,000 clones, 87% detected once. The sample taken for sequencing was peripheral blood. Source of these receptors: a woman aged 45-65 years with active or convalescent COVID-19.

The chain carries TRBV7-9 and TRBJ1-1; D not certain. The length of the CDR3 is 13 residues. Germline CDR1 is SEHNR and CDR2 is FQNEAQ (reference sequence). The V gene lost 1 base and the J gene lost 6 bases, with 9 bases spanning the gap. CDR3: CASSLDGPAEAFF. CDR3 nucleotides: TGTGCCAGCAGCTTAGACGGTCCCGCTGAAGCTTTCTTT.

The V gene is TRBV24-1, the J gene TRBJ2-5; 8 bases are shared with TRBD2. There are 16 residues in the CDR3. Germline CDR1 reads KGHDR; CDR2 reads SFDVKD. The J segment lost 2 bases and the V segment lost 6 bases, leaving 10 bases of the junction unmatched. The CDR3 is CATSRGGAPSQETQYF. CDR3 sequence (DNA): TGTGCCACCAGTCGGGGGGGAGCCCCCTCTCAAGAGACCCAGTACTTC.

The V and J genes are TRBV5-6 and TRBJ1-1; D possibly corresponds to TRBD1 (5 bases). Germline loops: CDR1 SGHDT, CDR2 YYEEEE. The CDR3 is made up of 13 amino acids. V gave up 0 bases and J gave up 4 bases, with 7 bases separating them. The CDR3 region has the DNA TGTGCCAGCAGCTTGGGACAGCCCACTGAAGCTTTCTTT. Translation gives CASSLGQPTEAFF.

The chain recombines TRBV7-2 with TRBJ1-2; weak D call: TRBD1 (5 bases). Germline V gene lookup returns CDR1 SGHTA and CDR2 FQGNSA. V was trimmed by 2 bases and J by 5 bases, leaving 21 bases between them. The CDR3 is made up of 17 amino acids. As DNA, the CDR3 is TGTGCCAGCAGCTTAAATGGACCCCGTGGGGGGTTTTATGGCTACACCTTC. As protein: CASSLNGPRGGFYGYTF.

The rearrangement uses TRBV18 and TRBJ2-7; 7 bases are shared with TRBD1. V was clipped by 6 bases and J by 6 bases; unmatched bases: 8. There are 13 residues in the CDR3. CDR1 and CDR2 (germline): KGHSH, LQKENI. Written as DNA, the CDR3 is TGTGCCAGCTCCTCCGACAGGGTACGCGAGCAGTACTTC. Translated: CASSSDRVREQYF.

The chain has TRBV4-2 and TRBJ1-2; 10 bases line up with TRBD1. The J segment lost 8 bases and the V segment lost 2 bases, leaving 5 bases of the junction unmatched. CDR1 and CDR2 from the germline V gene are LGHNA and YNFKEQ. The CDR3 is 14 residues long. The CDR3 spells CASSQPGTGEGYTF. The CDR3 DNA follows: TGTGCCAGCAGCCAACCCGGGACAGGGGAGGGCTACACCTTC.

The CDR3 here is CASSSGQGGDQPQHF. Here the CDR3 DNA reads TGTGCCAGCAGCTCTGGACAGGGAGGAGACCAGCCCCAGCATTTT. The chain links TRBV7-9 to TRBJ1-5; TRBD1 aligns across 8 bases. This CDR3 contains 15 residues. The J segment lost 7 bases and the V segment lost 4 bases, leaving 9 bases of the junction unmatched. Per the germline V gene, CDR1 is SEHNR and CDR2 is FQNEAQ (reference sequence).

The V and J genes are TRBV6-1 and TRBJ1-3; 9 bases are shared with TRBD1. CDR3 length equals 14 residues. Per the germline V gene, CDR1 is MNHNS and CDR2 is SASEGT. Trimming at V came to 6 bases and at J to 4 bases, leaving 4 bases not matched to a gene. The CDR3 bases are TGTGCCAGCAGAGCACAGGGGGCAGGAAACACCATATATTTT. It encodes CASRAQGAGNTIYF.

This chain links TRBV28 with TRBJ2-1; D not certain. Per germline, CDR1 MDHEN and CDR2 SYDVKM. Between the trimmed V and J ends, which lost 6 bases and 6 bases, there was a span of 6 bases. The CDR3 length is 11 residues. The CDR3, as DNA: TGTGCCAGCAGGCGGTCCAATGAGCAGTTCTTC. Translated: CASRRSNEQFF.

V is TRBV7-9 and J is TRBJ2-3, with D possibly being TRBD2 (5 bases). The V end lost 1 base, the J end lost 5 bases, and 25 bases lay between the germline ends. This CDR3 is 19 amino acids long. Germline lookup yields CDR1 SEHNR and CDR2 FQNEAQ (reference sequence). The CDR3 region is CASSLEAARAFVDIDTQYF. The CDR3 DNA follows: TGTGCCAGCAGCTTAGAGGCAGCGCGGGCTTTCGTTGATATAGATACGCAGTATTTT.

This clone was counted only a few times. This chain links TRBV6-1 with TRBJ1-5; 7 nucleotides match TRBD1. Trimming cost V 4 bases and J 0 bases; bases outside gene matches: 6. Looked up from germline, CDR1 is MNHNS and CDR2 is SASEGT. The CDR3 has 16 amino acids. The CDR3 DNA reads as TGTGCCAGCAGTGGGACAGGAGGATATAGCAATCAGCCCCAGCATTTT. Protein sequence: CASSGTGGYSNQPQHF.

The V and J genes are TRBV5-1 and TRBJ1-4; 9 bases agree with TRBD1. Germline values: CDR1 SGHRS, CDR2 YFSETQ. The CDR3 loop spans 16 amino acids. Losses at the gene ends were 0 bases for V and 6 bases for J; bases not matched to a gene: 6. The CDR3 region has the DNA TGCGCCAGCAGCTTGGGACAGGGGGGAAGAGATGAAAAACTGTTTTTT. Translation gives CASSLGQGGRDEKLFF.

The gene calls are TRBV6-1 and TRBJ2-5; D is possibly TRBD2 (5 bases). The ends were cut back, 3 bases at V and 0 bases at J, with 8 bases in the middle. The CDR3 covers 14 residues. Germline V gives CDR1 MNHNS, CDR2 SASEGT. In nucleotides, the CDR3 is TGTGCCAGCAGTGAGGACTTACACCAAGAGACCCAGTACTTC. It encodes CASSEDLHQETQYF.

This chain links TRBV27 with TRBJ2-1, with TRBD1 matching 9 bases. Germline V lookup: CDR1 MNHEY, CDR2 SMNVEV (reference sequence). Trimming took 3 bases from V and 5 from J; bases not matched to a gene: 5. CDR3 length: 15 amino acids. CDR3 nucleotide sequence: TGTGCCAGCAGTTTCTACAGGGGGCGCGACAATGAGCAGTTCTTC. This codes for CASSFYRGRDNEQFF.

The table lists this clone with a count of one. This sequence joins TRBV7-2 and TRBJ2-3; the D is unclear. This CDR3 is 15 amino acids long. Germline lookup yields CDR1 SGHTA and CDR2 FQGNSA. V was clipped by 1 base and J by 0 bases, with 8 bases between them. The CDR3 protein is CASSLVESSTDTQYF. In DNA form, the CDR3 reads TGTGCCAGCAGCTTAGTCGAGAGCAGCACAGATACGCAGTATTTT.

This clone has only one observation. V usage is TRBV9 and J usage is TRBJ2-1; D call uncertain. Trimming removed 3 bases at V and 7 bases at J, with 11 bases between. The CDR3 consists of 13 residues. Looked up from germline, CDR1 is SGDLS and CDR2 is YYNGEE. The CDR3 sequence is CASSASTANEQFF. CDR3 nucleotides: TGTGCCAGCAGCGCGTCGACTGCAAATGAGCAGTTCTTC.

The rearrangement uses TRBV20-1 and TRBJ1-2; D is uncertain. Deletions cut 7 bases from V and 7 bases from J, with 13 bases between. CDR3 length: 11 amino acids. Germline lookup yields CDR1 DFQATT and CDR2 SNEGSKA (reference sequence). CDR3 sequence (DNA): TGCAGTGTTTCACGCGAAAGTGGCTACACCTTC. It codes for CSVSRESGYTF.

The table lists this clone with a few counts. The chain uses TRBV27 and TRBJ2-5; unclear D gene. The CDR3 runs to 13 residues. V lost 6 bases to trimming and J lost 5 bases, with 13 bases between them. The germline CDR1 and CDR2 sequences are MNHEY and SMNVEV (reference sequence). DNA for the CDR3: TGTGCCAGCAGCAAAACGGGTTTTGAGACCCAGTACTTC. Protein sequence: CASSKTGFETQYF.

The chain combines TRBV30 with TRBJ2-1, with 8 bases that match TRBD2. J was trimmed by 4 bases and V by 5 bases; bases with no gene match: 4. This CDR3 has 13 amino acids. Germline CDR1 and CDR2: GTSNPN and SVGIG (reference sequence). CDR3 protein: CAWLRGDYNEQFF. CDR3 bases: TGTGCCTGGCTGCGGGGGGATTACAATGAGCAGTTCTTC.

V is TRBV4-1 and J is TRBJ1-2; D gene uncertain. CDR1 and CDR2 from the germline V gene are MGHRA and YSYEKL. V shed 0 bases and J shed 3 bases, with 14 bases lying between them. The CDR3 has 16 amino acids. The CDR3 region is CASSQESVGAYYGYTF. DNA for the CDR3: TGCGCCAGCAGCCAAGAATCGGTGGGCGCCTACTATGGCTACACCTTC.

The chain is built from TRBV13 and TRBJ2-1, with D maybe TRBD1 (6 bases). This CDR3 has 16 residues. The ends were cut back, 6 bases at V and 4 bases at J, with 19 bases in the middle. In germline, CDR1 is PRHDT, CDR2 FYEKMQ (reference sequence). The CDR3 spells CASSPSSGENYNEQFF. The CDR3 DNA sequence: TGTGCCAGCAGTCCCTCGTCAGGGGAGAATTACAATGAGCAGTTCTTC.

V and J are TRBV19 and TRBJ1-1; 7 bases line up with TRBD1. Germline V gene lookup returns CDR1 LNHDA and CDR2 SQIVND (reference sequence). The V segment lost 6 bases and the J segment 0 bases; nucleotides outside the gene matches: 7. The CDR3 loop spans 15 amino acids. CDR3 nucleotide sequence: TGTGCCAGTAGGACAGGGACAGACATGAACACTGAAGCTTTCTTT. This encodes CASRTGTDMNTEAFF.

The V and J genes are TRBV2 and TRBJ2-2, with D uncertain. The V end lost 3 bases, the J end lost 3 bases, and 8 bases lay between the germline ends. The CDR3 runs 14 residues. Germline CDR1 reads SNHLY; CDR2 reads FYNNEI. CDR3 bases: TGTGCCAGCAGTGATTCCCGGTACACCGGGGAGCTGTTTTTT. Amino acid sequence: CASSDSRYTGELFF. The full variable domain, in which reference TRBV2 and TRBJ2-2 provide the parts outside the CDR3, is EPEVTQTPSHQVTQMGQEVILRCVPISNHLYFYWYRQILGQKVEFLVSFYNNEISEKSEIFDDQFSVERPDGSNFTLKIRSTKLEDSAMYFCASSDSRYTGELFFGEGSRLTVL.